The T cell receptor beta chain under discussion was sequenced for a study of OX40 agonist ivuxolimab in advanced cancers. Overall study results and limits: Clones of CD4+ and CD8+ blood T cells grew by week 6 at doses of 0.1 to 3.0 mg/kg. The specificity for antigen of the expanded peripheral T cells was not determined. Relative to CD4+ cells, CD8+ T cells on average had more expanded clones.

Data came from immunoSEQ multiplex PCR; TCRdb stores just in-frame clones and leaves some out. The table lists fewer than 70,000 clones, about 89% of them singletons. Only one count was recorded for this clone. Its antigen is not identified. The V gene lost 2 bases and the J gene lost 0 bases, with 3 bases spanning the gap. This CDR3 region has 13 residues. Germline values: CDR1 MNHNY, CDR2 SVGAGI (reference sequence). J is TRBJ2-3 and V is TRBV6-6; D gene unclear. The TCR sequence derives from an adult with an advanced solid tumor such as melanoma, head and neck, liver or kidney cancer. The sample here was CD4+ or CD8+ T cells sorted from blood, taken in a trial of the OX40 agonist ivuxolimab. The CDR3 DNA reads as TGTGCCAGCAGTTACGGCAGCACAGATACGCAGTATTTT. Amino acids: CASSYGSTDTQYF.